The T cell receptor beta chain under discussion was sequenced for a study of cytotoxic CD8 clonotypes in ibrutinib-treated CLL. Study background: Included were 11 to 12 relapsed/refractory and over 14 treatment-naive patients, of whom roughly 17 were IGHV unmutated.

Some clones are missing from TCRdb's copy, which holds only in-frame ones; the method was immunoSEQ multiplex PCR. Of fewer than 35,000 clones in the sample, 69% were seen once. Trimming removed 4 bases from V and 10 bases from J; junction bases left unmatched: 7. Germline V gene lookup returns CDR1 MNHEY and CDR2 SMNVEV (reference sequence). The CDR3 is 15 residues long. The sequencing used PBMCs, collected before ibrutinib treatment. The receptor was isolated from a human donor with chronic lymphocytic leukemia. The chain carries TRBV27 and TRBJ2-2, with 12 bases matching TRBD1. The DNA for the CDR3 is TGTGCCAGCAGTTCCCCGGGACAGGGGGCGCCGGAGCTGTTTTTT. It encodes CASSSPGQGAPELFF.